The 32 T cell receptor beta chains below all came from one sample that was sequenced in a study of control samples from healthy donors and cancer patients. The assay was immunoSEQ multiplex PCR, and TCRdb's table has in-frame clones only and misses some. This table holds about 85,000 clones, just over 90% found once. The sequencing input was blood. The receptors here all came from a woman aged 18-30 years in good health.

The chain combines TRBV7-2 with TRBJ1-1; 7 bases map to TRBD1. The CDR3 sequence is 15 residues long. Trimming cost V 0 bases and J 6 bases; bases outside gene matches: 7. Germline values: CDR1 SGHTA, CDR2 FQGNSA. DNA of the CDR3: TGTGCCAGCAGCTTAGCGATACAGGGGATGGCTGAAGCTTTCTTT. It codes for CASSLAIQGMAEAFF.

On this clone: The CDR3 end shows no conserved phenylalanine or tryptophan, and so a read error is likely. The chain recombines TRBV27 with TRBJ1-2; D is ambiguous. V was clipped by 0 bases and J by 8 bases, with 13 bases between them. The CDR3 consists of 14 residues. Germline lookup yields CDR1 MNHEY and CDR2 SMNVEV (reference sequence). Here the CDR3 DNA reads TGTGCCAGCAGTTTATCGGGCCAAAACCGGGGCTACACCCTC. Translating it yields CASSLSGQNRGYTL.

The V call is TRBV6-5, the J call TRBJ2-7; D assignment may be TRBD1 or TRBD2 (5 bases each). Germline lookup yields CDR1 MNHEY and CDR2 SVGAGI. Trimming cost V 7 bases and J 6 bases, with 16 bases left between them. This CDR3 has 13 residues. DNA of the CDR3: TGTGCCAGCAAGGCCGGGGCCGACGGCGAGCAGTACTTC. Amino acid sequence: CASKAGADGEQYF.

The chain uses TRBV21-1 and TRBJ1-5; TRBD1 is taken as the D call from the table, unchecked against the DNA. TRBV21-1 is noted as a pseudogene. This CDR3 is built from 20 residues. Here the CDR3 DNA reads TGTGCCAGCAGCATAGAGCTTAGGACAGTCAAACCCCATAGCAATCAGCCCCAGCATTTT. Translating gives CASSIELRTVKPHSNQPQHF.

This clone was detected a few times. The CDR3 coding sequence is TGTGCCAGCAGTGAACAGGAATCGGGCAATCAGCCCCAGCATTTT. Translated: CASSEQESGNQPQHF. The gene calls are TRBV6-1 and TRBJ1-5; D is uncertain. CDR3 length: 15 amino acids. V shed 2 bases and J shed 2 bases, with 10 bases lying between them. Germline assignment: CDR1 MNHNS and CDR2 SASEGT.

The chain is built from TRBV5-1 and TRBJ2-5; D may be TRBD2 (6 bases). The germline CDR1 and CDR2 sequences are SGHRS and YFSETQ. The CDR3 runs 15 residues. Between the trimmed V and J ends, which lost 0 bases and 1 base, there was a span of 10 bases. The CDR3 loop reads CASSLAAGGQETQYF. DNA for the CDR3: TGCGCCAGCAGCTTGGCAGCCGGGGGCCAAGAGACCCAGTACTTC. The entire variable domain, with the rest obtained from reference TRBV5-1 and TRBJ2-5, is as follows: KAGVTQTPRYLIKTRGQQVTLSCSPISGHRSVSWYQQTPGQGLQFLFEYFSETQRNKGNFPGRFSGRQFSNSRSEMNVSTLELGDSALYLCASSLAAGGQETQYFGPGTRLLVL.

This chain links TRBV6-6 with TRBJ2-1; 7 bases are a match to TRBD2. Germline CDR1 reads MNHNY; CDR2 reads SVGAGI (reference sequence). This CDR3 contains 15 residues. J gave up 7 bases and V 4 bases, and 10 bases lay outside the gene matches. CDR3 sequence (DNA): TGTGCCAGCAGTTCTCCAGGGCTAGCGGATAATGAGCAGTTCTTC. Translated, it gives CASSSPGLADNEQFF.

V and J are TRBV9 and TRBJ1-2, with D uncertain. CDR3 length: 12 amino acids. The V end lost 4 bases, the J end lost 4 bases, and 8 bases lay between the germline ends. Germline V gene sequence: CDR1 SGDLS, CDR2 YYNGEE. CDR3 DNA: TGTGCCAGCAGCTCTCCCTTCTATGGCTACACCTTC. It codes for CASSSPFYGYTF.

V and J are TRBV5-1 and TRBJ1-5; D possibly corresponds to TRBD1 (5 bases). The CDR3 covers 14 residues. The germline V gene has CDR1 SGHRS and CDR2 YFSETQ. V lost 2 bases and J lost 7, with 13 bases in between. The DNA of the CDR3 is TGCGCCAGCAGCTTTCTATCCGGGGGACAGCCCCAGCATTTT. Translation: CASSFLSGGQPQHF.

The genes are TRBV10-2 and TRBJ1-2; the match to TRBD1 covers 8 bases. The germline gives CDR1 WSHSY, CDR2 SAAADI. CDR3 length equals 16 residues. Trimming removed 5 bases from V and 5 bases from J; junction bases left unmatched: 13. The CDR3 sequence is CASSNLGQGGSYGYTF. In DNA, the CDR3 is TGCGCCAGCAGTAACCTCGGACAGGGAGGGTCATATGGCTACACCTTC.

The chain has TRBV6-5 and TRBJ1-5; D not certain. Deletions cut 4 bases from V and 4 bases from J, with 8 bases between. This CDR3 region has 13 residues. CDR1 and CDR2 (germline): MNHEY, SVGAGI. CDR3 DNA sequence: TGTGCCAGCAGTTTAATTGAAAATCAGCCCCAGCATTTT. It specifies CASSLIENQPQHF.

This clone has only a few counts. The chain joins TRBV4-1 to TRBJ1-5; 9 nucleotides agree with TRBD1. This CDR3 contains 16 residues. V was pared by 1 base and J by 1 base, with 2 bases of the junction left unmatched. Germline V gene data show CDR1 as MGHRA and CDR2 as YSYEKL. CDR3 DNA: TGCGCCAGCAGCCAAGCGGACAGGGGAAGCAATCAGCCCCAGCATTTT. Protein: CASSQADRGSNQPQHF.

V usage is TRBV6-5 and J usage is TRBJ2-7; tentative D call: TRBD2 (7 bases). Germline V gene lookup returns CDR1 MNHEY and CDR2 SVGAGI. V dropped 6 bases and J dropped 0 bases, with 12 bases sitting between them. The CDR3 sequence is 14 residues long. The CDR3, as DNA: TGTGCCAGCAGGGCAGGGGAGGGCTCCTACGAGCAGTACTTC. It yields the protein CASRAGEGSYEQYF.

The chain uses TRBV10-3 and TRBJ2-1; 8 bases agree with TRBD1. Per germline, CDR1 ENHRY and CDR2 SYGVKD. Germline trimming cut 3 bases from V and 8 bases from J; bases unmatched to any gene: 9. There are 15 residues in the CDR3. CDR3: CAISDPPGGVDEQFF. The CDR3 nucleotides are TGTGCCATCAGTGACCCTCCAGGGGGCGTTGATGAGCAGTTCTTC.

The genes are TRBV4-1 and TRBJ1-1, with a tentative D call TRBD1 (5 bases). V was clipped by 0 bases and J by 5 bases, with 10 bases between them. Per the germline V gene, CDR1 is MGHRA and CDR2 is YSYEKL. The CDR3 contains 14 residues. The CDR3 loop reads CASSQDLGGTEAFF. The CDR3 DNA reads TGCGCCAGCAGCCAAGATCTTGGGGGAACTGAAGCTTTCTTT.

J is TRBJ2-7 and V is TRBV6-1, with a possible D match to TRBD1 (6 bases). This CDR3 contains 12 residues. Germline CDR1 is MNHNS and CDR2 is SASEGT. The V and J ends lost 3 bases and 4 bases respectively, with 7 bases between them. CDR3: CASSDTGYEQYF. The CDR3 coding sequence is TGTGCCAGCAGTGATACAGGGTACGAGCAGTACTTC.

V usage is TRBV5-4 and J usage is TRBJ2-3, with D tentatively TRBD1 or TRBD2 (5 bases each). This CDR3 is 15 amino acids long. Between the trimmed V and J ends, which lost 4 bases and 6 bases, there was a span of 18 bases. The germline CDR1 and CDR2 sequences are SGHNT and YYREEE (reference sequence). CDR3 residues: CASSARWGTSDTQYF. The DNA for the CDR3 is TGTGCCAGCAGCGCTAGGTGGGGGACCTCCGATACGCAGTATTTT.

There are a few counts of this clone. The chain links TRBV2 to TRBJ2-4, with TRBD2 identical over 7 bases. The CDR3 is made up of 14 amino acids. CDR1 is SNHLY, CDR2 FYNNEI, per germline. V trimming: 8 bases; J trimming: 5 bases; junction bases outside the gene matches: 9. CDR3 DNA: TGTGCCAGCGGGGGGGACGGTTTGGAAAACATTCAGTACTTC. Protein product: CASGGDGLENIQYF.

The J gene is TRBJ1-2, the V gene TRBV6-5, with D tentatively TRBD1 (5 bases). CDR3 length equals 14 residues. V was cut by 6 bases and J by 1 base, with 12 bases left in between. The germline V gene encodes CDR1 MNHEY and CDR2 SVGAGI. The CDR3 DNA sequence: TGTGCCAGCAGCAGACAGACGGGTAACTATGGCTACACCTTC. It is translated as CASSRQTGNYGYTF.

The chain is built from TRBV19 and TRBJ2-5, with TRBD2 matching 10 bases. The ends lost 7 bases at V and 3 bases at J; junction bases unmatched: 5. The CDR3 loop spans 14 amino acids. The germline CDR1 and CDR2 sequences are LNHDA and SQIVND (reference sequence). The CDR3 coding sequence is TGTGCCAGTAAGGAGCGGGGGGGAAAAGAGACCCAGTACTTC. It translates to CASKERGGKETQYF.

The genes are TRBV4-1 and TRBJ1-1, with TRBD1 as a possible D gene (6 bases). CDR1 MGHRA and CDR2 YSYEKL come from the germline V gene. V was clipped by 0 bases and J by 5 bases, with 16 bases between them. The CDR3 extends over 16 amino acids. For the CDR3, the DNA is TGCGCCAGCAGCCAAGAAATGGGGGGGCAGGTTACTGAAGCTTTCTTT. Translation gives CASSQEMGGQVTEAFF.

The gene calls are TRBV3-1 (or the pseudogene TRBV3-2) and TRBJ2-7, with 8 bases that match TRBD1. V lost 4 bases to trimming and J lost 9 bases; unmatched junction nucleotides: 5. The CDR3 sequence is 12 residues long. Germline V gives CDR1 LGHDT, CDR2 YNNKEL (reference sequence). The CDR3 bases are TGTGCCAGCAGCCTTTACAGGGGGTGGCAGTACTTC. Protein sequence: CASSLYRGWQYF.

This chain connects TRBV11-3 to TRBJ2-1; 11 bases fit TRBD2. Germline V gene lookup returns CDR1 SGHNT and CDR2 YENEEA. This CDR3 comprises 17 residues. V was pared by 5 bases and J by 5 bases, with 11 bases of the junction left unmatched. The CDR3 spells CASSHGVAGGLNNEQFF. The CDR3 coding sequence is TGTGCCAGCAGCCACGGGGTAGCGGGGGGGTTAAACAATGAGCAGTTCTTC.

This rearrangement joins TRBV2 to TRBJ1-1; no definite D call. Germline V lookup: CDR1 SNHLY, CDR2 FYNNEI. The CDR3 totals 16 residues. Trimming stripped 0 bases from V and 0 bases from J, with 11 bases between. For the CDR3, the DNA is TGTGCCAGCAGTGAAGCCTCGATGGGATTGAACACTGAAGCTTTCTTT. Its translation is CASSEASMGLNTEAFF.

The chain couples TRBV3-1 (or the pseudogene TRBV3-2) to TRBJ2-2; D is unclear. This CDR3 is 15 amino acids long. Trimming removed 2 bases at V and 5 bases at J, with 12 bases between. Germline CDR1 is LGHDT and CDR2 is YNNKEL (reference sequence). This CDR3 is CASSQLAAITGELFF. CDR3 coding DNA: TGTGCCAGCAGCCAATTAGCAGCCATTACCGGGGAGCTGTTTTTT.

The DNA for the CDR3 is TGTGCCAGCAGCATAGGGACCAACCATTATAGCAATCAGCCCCAGCATTTT. Its translation: CASSIGTNHYSNQPQHF. The chain couples TRBV2 to TRBJ1-5; D is perhaps TRBD1 (5 bases). The V end lost 6 bases, the J end lost 0 bases, and 18 bases lay between the germline ends. The CDR3 sequence is 17 residues long. The germline gives CDR1 SNHLY, CDR2 FYNNEI. Combining the CDR3 with reference TRBV2 and TRBJ1-5 gives the whole variable domain EPEVTQTPSHQVTQMGQEVILRCVPISNHLYFYWYRQILGQKVEFLVSFYNNEISEKSEIFDDQFSVERPDGSNFTLKIRSTKLEDSAMYFCASSIGTNHYSNQPQHFGDGTRLSIL.

The gene calls are TRBV10-1 and TRBJ2-5; TRBD2 aligns across 11 bases. Germline assignment: CDR1 WNHNN and CDR2 SYGVQD (reference sequence). Losses at the gene ends were 5 bases for V and 5 bases for J; bases not matched to a gene: 13. CDR3 length: 17 residues. This CDR3 is CASSLWASGGRWETQYF. CDR3 DNA: TGCGCCAGCAGTCTCTGGGCTAGCGGGGGGCGGTGGGAGACCCAGTACTTC.

This clone was counted a single time. The rearrangement joins TRBV12-3 or TRBV12-4 to TRBJ1-1; D ambiguous. This CDR3 spans 13 amino acids. V lost 3 bases and J lost 1, with 6 bases in between. CDR3 DNA sequence: TGTGCCAGCAGTTTGTGGGGGAACACTGAAGCTTTCTTT. Residues: CASSLWGNTEAFF.

The chain links TRBV7-2 to TRBJ2-7; D unclear. Germline V gene sequence: CDR1 SGHTA, CDR2 FQGNSA. The CDR3 consists of 13 residues. Trimming removed 4 bases at V and 8 bases at J, with 15 bases between. CDR3 bases: TGTGCCAGCAGCTCAGATTATCGGTTGCAGCAGTACTTC. Protein sequence: CASSSDYRLQQYF.

The V call is TRBV5-1, the J call TRBJ1-4, with 8 nucleotides matching TRBD1. The CDR3 contains 15 residues. CDR1 and CDR2 (germline): SGHRS, YFSETQ. V trimming: 4 bases; J trimming: 8 bases; junction bases outside the gene matches: 10. CDR3 DNA sequence: TGCGCCAGCAGCCCAACTACAGGGGGAGGAGAAAAACTGTTTTTT. Protein: CASSPTTGGGEKLFF.

This clone was recorded only once. The CDR3: CASSPKVGEGWNSPLHF. CDR3 nucleotide sequence: TGCGCCAGCAGCCCCAAGGTTGGGGAGGGTTGGAATTCACCCCTCCACTTT. The rearrangement joins TRBV4-1 to TRBJ1-6; no definite D call. The V end was cut by 4 bases, the J end by 7 bases, with 20 bases between. The CDR3 totals 17 residues. The germline CDR1 and CDR2 sequences are MGHRA and YSYEKL.

This clone was detected only once. The chain links TRBV7-9 to TRBJ2-7; TRBD1 or TRBD2 may be the D gene (6 bases each). This CDR3 spans 13 amino acids. CDR1 and CDR2 (germline): SEHNR, FQNEAQ (reference sequence). Trimming shortened V by 5 bases and J by 5 bases, and 13 bases separated the two germline ends. CDR3 coding DNA: TGTGCCAGCAGCCCCGAGGGGGGCCACGAGCAGTACTTC. This codes for CASSPEGGHEQYF.